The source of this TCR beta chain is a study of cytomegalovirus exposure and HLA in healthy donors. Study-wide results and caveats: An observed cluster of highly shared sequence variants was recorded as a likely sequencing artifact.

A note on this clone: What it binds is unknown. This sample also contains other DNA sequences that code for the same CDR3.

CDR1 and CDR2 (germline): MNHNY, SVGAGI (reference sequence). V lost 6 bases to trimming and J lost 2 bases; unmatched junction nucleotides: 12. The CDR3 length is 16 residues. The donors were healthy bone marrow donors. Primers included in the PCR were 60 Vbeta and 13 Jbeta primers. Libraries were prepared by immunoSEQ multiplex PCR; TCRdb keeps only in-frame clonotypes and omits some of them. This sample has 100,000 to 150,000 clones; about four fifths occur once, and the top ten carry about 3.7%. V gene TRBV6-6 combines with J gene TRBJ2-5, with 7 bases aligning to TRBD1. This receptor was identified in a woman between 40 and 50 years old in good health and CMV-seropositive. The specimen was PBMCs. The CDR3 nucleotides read TGTGCCAGCAGGTCACCGGGACAGAGTATACAAGAGACCCAGTACTTC. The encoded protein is CASRSPGQSIQETQYF.